These 27 T cell receptor beta chains were all obtained from the same sample, sequenced in a study of T cells after posttransplantation cyclophosphamide. A marrow graft followed busulfan-fludarabine conditioning, with cyclophosphamide on days +3 and +4. Data came from immunoSEQ multiplex PCR; TCRdb stores just in-frame clones and leaves some out. The repertoire consists of about 3,000 clones, none detected only once. This material consisted of PBMCs, taken 30 days after allogeneic stem cell transplant with posttransplant cyclophosphamide. These receptors all come from a female patient in her sixties who received an allogeneic stem cell transplant from an unrelated donor, was CMV-positive, and had acute GVHD only. A subset of T cells may come from the graft donor.

In its sample, this clone was seen many times. The genes are TRBV5-1 and TRBJ2-7; 9 bases are shared with TRBD1. The CDR3 totals 14 residues. Trimming removed 2 bases from V and 4 bases from J; junction bases left unmatched: 4. The germline V gene has CDR1 SGHRS and CDR2 YFSETQ. The DNA for the CDR3 is TGCGCCAGCAGCTTTGGGACAGGGAATTACGAGCAGTACTTC. Translation gives CASSFGTGNYEQYF.

This clone was detected many times. The sample holds other DNA sequences that translate to the same CDR3. This chain uses TRBV4-1 with TRBJ1-2; tentative D call: TRBD1 (6 bases). This CDR3 region has 15 residues. V was trimmed by 2 bases and J by 2 bases, leaving 12 bases between them. Per germline, CDR1 MGHRA and CDR2 YSYEKL. The CDR3 loop is CASSQTDRTNYGYTF. Here the CDR3 DNA reads TGCGCCAGCAGCCAAACCGACAGGACGAACTATGGCTACACCTTC.

This clone was recorded at least ten times. V gene TRBV7-6 combines with J gene TRBJ2-7, with D possibly TRBD2 on 6 matching bases. The germline V and J ends were trimmed by 5 bases and 3 bases, with 17 bases remaining between them. The CDR3 contains 15 residues. Per the germline V gene, CDR1 is SGHVS and CDR2 is FNYEAQ. Here the CDR3 reads CASSLSGVGHYEQYF. CDR3 nucleotides: TGTGCCAGCAGCCTCTCGGGAGTGGGGCACTACGAGCAGTACTTC.

This clone was seen many times. This chain links TRBV6-5 with TRBJ2-6; D gene uncertain. This CDR3 spans 15 amino acids. V was trimmed by 8 bases and J by 1 base, leaving 12 bases between them. Germline V gene data show CDR1 as MNHEY and CDR2 as SVGAGI. The CDR3 bases are TGTGCCAGCGCTCGGGTTGGGTCTGGGGCCAACGTCCTGACTTTC. It codes for CASARVGSGANVLTF.

This clone was seen at least ten times. This chain joins TRBV6-5 and TRBJ2-7, with 9 nucleotides matching TRBD1. Germline trimming cut 6 bases from V and 2 bases from J; bases unmatched to any gene: 2. The germline V gene encodes CDR1 MNHEY and CDR2 SVGAGI. This CDR3 region has 13 residues. CDR3 DNA: TGTGCCAGCAGGGGGACAGGGCCCTACGAGCAGTACTTC. Protein sequence: CASRGTGPYEQYF.

This clone counts as medium-sized (0.01 to 0.1%). The sample contains more than one DNA sequence encoding this CDR3. Here the CDR3 DNA reads TGTGCCAGTAGTACTAGCGGGGGACGATACAATGAGCAGTTCTTC. Protein: CASSTSGGRYNEQFF. The genes are TRBV19 and TRBJ2-1, with TRBD2 matching over 10 bases. This CDR3 has 15 residues. With V trimmed by 4 bases and J by 4 bases, 4 bases remained unmatched. Germline V gene lookup returns CDR1 LNHDA and CDR2 SQIVND (reference sequence).

By proportion, this clone is large (0.1 to 1%). V and J are TRBV6-6 and TRBJ2-1, with 11 bases matching TRBD2. The CDR3 totals 15 residues. The germline gives CDR1 MNHNY, CDR2 SVGAGI (reference sequence). V was pared by 0 bases and J by 12 bases, with 7 bases of the junction left unmatched. CDR3 in amino acids: CASSYSGTSGTGQFF. The CDR3 region has the DNA TGTGCCAGCAGTTACTCGGGGACTAGCGGAACAGGGCAGTTCTTC.

Within the sample, this clone is large. This chain connects TRBV11-3 to TRBJ2-7, with D perhaps matching TRBD1 (5 bases). Germline V gives CDR1 SGHNT, CDR2 YENEEA. There are 14 residues in the CDR3. V was clipped by 5 bases and J by 0 bases, with 11 bases between them. CDR3 sequence reads: CASSGKDNSYEQYF. As DNA, the CDR3 is TGTGCCAGCAGCGGGAAGGACAACTCCTACGAGCAGTACTTC.

This clone was picked up many times. The chain joins TRBV24-1 to TRBJ2-7; TRBD2 is a possible D gene (5 bases). V dropped 4 bases and J dropped 7 bases, with 10 bases sitting between them. CDR1 is KGHDR, CDR2 SFDVKD, per germline. The CDR3 consists of 12 residues. The CDR3 spells CATSEAGWEQYF. The CDR3 DNA reads as TGTGCCACCAGTGAGGCGGGTTGGGAGCAGTACTTC.

At least ten counts were recorded for this clone. The chain couples TRBV28 to TRBJ2-7; no clear D gene. The V gene lost 6 bases and the J gene lost 0 bases, with 18 bases spanning the gap. Per germline, CDR1 MDHEN and CDR2 SYDVKM. This CDR3 spans 16 amino acids. The CDR3 is CASSQPLTFSSYEQYF. For the CDR3, the DNA is TGTGCCAGCAGCCAACCCCTCACCTTCAGCTCCTACGAGCAGTACTTC. The variable domain in full, with the rest retrieved from reference TRBV28 and TRBJ2-7, is DVKVTQSSRYLVKRTGEKVFLECVQDMDHENMFWYRQDPGLGLRLIYFSYDVKMKEKGDIPEGYSVSREKKERFSLILESASTNQTSMYLCASSQPLTFSSYEQYFGPGTRLTVT.

Judged by abundance, this clone is medium-sized. The chain employs TRBV6-6 and TRBJ2-7, with D possibly being TRBD2 (5 bases). Germline CDR1 is MNHNY and CDR2 is SVGAGI (reference sequence). This CDR3 region has 15 residues. V lost 0 bases to trimming and J lost 7 bases, with 16 bases between them. The CDR3 sequence: CASSYSTTARVEQYF. CDR3 in DNA: TGTGCCAGCAGTTACTCGACGACCGCGCGGGTGGAGCAGTACTTC.

There are many counts of this clone. The V and J genes are TRBV7-6 and TRBJ2-6, with TRBD2 as a possible D gene (5 bases). V lost 3 bases and J 0 bases, leaving 6 bases between the germline ends. The CDR3 loop spans 15 amino acids. The V gene's germline CDR1 is SGHVS and CDR2 FNYEAQ. Here the CDR3 DNA reads TGTGCCAGCAGCTTTGCGGGCTCTGGGGCCAACGTCCTGACTTTC. This gives the protein CASSFAGSGANVLTF.

Ten or more counts support this clone. This sequence joins TRBV11-2 and TRBJ2-7; 9 bases match TRBD2. The V and J ends lost 3 bases and 6 bases, in that order; junction bases with no gene match: 12. Germline CDR1 is SGHAT and CDR2 is FQNNGV. The CDR3 is 16 residues long. This chain's CDR3 is CASSFLRSGRPTEQYF. CDR3 coding DNA: TGTGCCAGCAGCTTTCTTCGTAGCGGGAGACCAACCGAGCAGTACTTC.

This clone has ten or more counts. V usage is TRBV4-1 and J usage is TRBJ2-7; either TRBD1 or TRBD2 may fit D (7 bases each). The V and J ends lost 1 base and 2 bases respectively, with 12 bases between them. The CDR3 loop spans 15 amino acids. The germline gives CDR1 MGHRA, CDR2 YSYEKL. CDR3 protein: CASSQGGGGTYEQYF. The CDR3 DNA follows: TGCGCCAGCAGCCAAGGGGGAGGGGGCACCTACGAGCAGTACTTC.

There are many counts of this clone. The chain is built from TRBV4-1 and TRBJ1-5; unclear D gene. The V end was cut by 1 base, the J end by 6 bases, with 10 bases between. This CDR3 has 14 amino acids. Per germline, CDR1 MGHRA and CDR2 YSYEKL. CDR3 sequence: CASSQVEGSQPQHF. CDR3 DNA: TGCGCCAGCAGCCAAGTCGAAGGTTCTCAGCCCCAGCATTTT.

This clone was seen ten or more times. The chain has TRBV19 and TRBJ1-1, with TRBD1 as a possible D gene (6 bases). V lost 5 bases and J lost 4, with 14 bases in between. CDR3 length: 14 residues. CDR1 is LNHDA and CDR2 is SQIVND in the germline V gene (reference sequence). The CDR3 sequence: CASSSGGPVTEAFF. In DNA, the CDR3 is TGTGCCAGTAGTTCGGGGGGGCCGGTCACTGAAGCTTTCTTT.

The table lists this clone with many counts. The chain employs TRBV24-1 and TRBJ2-2; TRBD1 aligns across 7 bases. The ends lost 4 bases at V and 4 bases at J; junction bases unmatched: 5. The CDR3 has 15 amino acids. CDR1 and CDR2 from the germline V gene are KGHDR and SFDVKD. The DNA of the CDR3 is TGTGCCACCAGTGACCAGGGACAGATCACCGGGGAGCTGTTTTTT. It translates to CATSDQGQITGELFF.

In its sample, this clone was seen many times. The chain links TRBV2 to TRBJ1-5; D uncertain. V was shortened by 5 bases and J by 4 bases, with 9 bases between the two germline ends. In germline, CDR1 is SNHLY, CDR2 FYNNEI. The length of the CDR3 is 13 residues. The CDR3 DNA is TGTGCCAGCAGTATAGACGGGAATCAGCCCCAGCATTTT. Amino acids: CASSIDGNQPQHF. Looking up the rest from reference TRBV2 and TRBJ1-5 gives the full variable domain: EPEVTQTPSHQVTQMGQEVILRCVPISNHLYFYWYRQILGQKVEFLVSFYNNEISEKSEIFDDQFSVERPDGSNFTLKIRSTKLEDSAMYFCASSIDGNQPQHFGDGTRLSIL.

Many counts were recorded for this clone. In DNA form, the CDR3 reads TGTGCCAGCAGTGACTGGCCGAGGGACAATGAGCAGTTCTTC. Protein sequence: CASSDWPRDNEQFF. This sequence joins TRBV6-4 and TRBJ2-1; TRBD2 might be the D (5 bases). The CDR3 is made up of 14 amino acids. Germline V gene sequence: CDR1 MRHNA, CDR2 SNTAGT. Trimming removed 1 base at V and 5 bases at J, with 9 bases between.

This clone was observed many times. This chain connects TRBV2 to TRBJ1-2; 7 positions match TRBD1. Germline V gene lookup returns CDR1 SNHLY and CDR2 FYNNEI. Trimming removed 7 bases from V and 3 bases from J; junction bases left unmatched: 8. The CDR3 extends over 14 amino acids. CDR3 nucleotides: TGTGCCAGCATTTTTGAGGGGGCTCACTATGGCTACACCTTC. As protein: CASIFEGAHYGYTF.

This clone is labeled as medium-sized. This chain joins TRBV10-3 and TRBJ1-4; D possibly corresponds to TRBD1 (5 bases). The V gene's germline CDR1 is ENHRY and CDR2 SYGVKD. V gave up 1 base and J gave up 2 bases, with 14 bases separating them. This CDR3 contains 17 residues. In DNA form, the CDR3 reads TGTGCCATCAGTGAGTTCGTTTCAGCAGGGACTAATGAAAAACTGTTTTTT. It translates to CAISEFVSAGTNEKLFF.

This clone is classed as medium-sized. The CDR3 DNA reads as TGTGCCAGCAGCTTCTCGGGGTTCCACGAGCAGTACTTC. It specifies CASSFSGFHEQYF. J is TRBJ2-7 and V is TRBV13; a possible D gene is TRBD2 (5 bases). With 3 bases removed from V and 5 bases from J, the gap between germline ends came to 11 bases. Germline CDR1 and CDR2: PRHDT and FYEKMQ (reference sequence). CDR3 length: 13 amino acids.

This clone was observed many times. The chain is built from TRBV27 and TRBJ2-7; 10 bases are shared with TRBD1. V dropped 8 bases and J dropped 3; count of bases not matched to a gene: 13. CDR3 length equals 16 residues. CDR1 is MNHEY and CDR2 is SMNVEV in the germline V gene (reference sequence). Here the CDR3 reads CASSRLRTGGFYEQYF. CDR3 sequence (DNA): TGTGCCAGCTCCCGTTTGCGGACAGGGGGTTTCTACGAGCAGTACTTC.

In this sample, this clone turned up many times. V usage is TRBV27 and J usage is TRBJ1-4; the D is unclear. The germline V gene encodes CDR1 MNHEY and CDR2 SMNVEV (reference sequence). The CDR3 length is 15 residues. V was pared by 1 base and J by 4 bases, with 10 bases between. CDR3 nucleotides: TGTGCCAGCAGTTTATGGACGGGGAATAATGAAAAACTGTTTTTT. As protein: CASSLWTGNNEKLFF. The whole variable domain, remainder taken from reference TRBV27 and TRBJ1-4, is EAQVTQNPRYLITVTGKKLTVTCSQNMNHEYMSWYRQDPGLGLRQIYYSMNVEVTDKGDVPEGYKVSRKEKRNFPLILESPSPNQTSLYFCASSLWTGNNEKLFFGSGTQLSVL.

Many counts were recorded for this clone. V and J are TRBV29-1 and TRBJ1-4; D might be TRBD1 (6 bases). Per the germline V gene, CDR1 is SQVTM and CDR2 is ANQGSEA. Deletions cut 6 bases from V and 10 bases from J, with 18 bases between. This CDR3 is built from 13 residues. Here the CDR3 reads CSVKDSDFVKLFF. The CDR3 DNA reads TGCAGCGTCAAGGACAGTGACTTTGTAAAACTGTTTTTT.

This clone was detected ten times or more. J is TRBJ2-7 and V is TRBV5-4; D is unresolved. The germline V and J ends were trimmed by 0 bases and 3 bases, with 7 bases remaining between them. Germline lookup yields CDR1 SGHNT and CDR2 YYREEE (reference sequence). CDR3 length: 13 residues. As DNA, the CDR3 is TGTGCCAGCAGCTTGGGTCCAGACTACGAGCAGTACTTC. Amino acid sequence: CASSLGPDYEQYF.

This clone was recorded at least ten times. V is TRBV7-8 and J is TRBJ2-5; D might be TRBD1 (5 bases). The V gene's germline CDR1 is SGHVS and CDR2 FQNEAQ. The CDR3 has 17 amino acids. Trimming cost V 2 bases and J 3 bases, with 19 bases left between them. CDR3 sequence: CASSLLGRRVTEETQYF. The CDR3 coding sequence is TGTGCCAGCAGCTTATTAGGTCGCAGGGTGACCGAAGAGACCCAGTACTTC.